This TCR beta chain comes out of a study of cytomegalovirus exposure and HLA in healthy donors. Assay used: immunoSEQ multiplex PCR; TCRdb lists only in-frame clones, some missing. This table has about 160,000 clones, under 90% appearing once. Germline CDR1 reads SNHLY; CDR2 reads FYNNEI. CDR3 length: 14 amino acids. V was clipped by 3 bases and J by 6 bases, with 11 bases between them. Sequenced sample: PBMCs. This TCR came from a young man in good health and CMV-seropositive. The chain is built from TRBV2 and TRBJ2-2; D is unresolved. CDR3 sequence: CASSDSLAPGELFF. The CDR3 DNA reads as TGTGCCAGCAGTGACTCTTTGGCCCCCGGGGAGCTGTTTTTT.